The clone carrying this T cell receptor (beta chain) has just one count. Antigen: not known. The sample originates from a study of cytomegalovirus exposure and HLA in healthy donors. Regarding the study as a whole: A later analysis associated 15,000 or so TCR beta sequences with HLA alleles at a 0.05 false discovery rate. With DRB1 most and HLA-C fewest, TCR association rates differed between HLA loci in a later analysis. A missense DCLRE1C variant was associated with V- and J-gene trimming of TCR beta chains in a later analysis, and an independent cohort replicated the association.

The PCR ran on 60 Vbeta and 13 Jbeta primers. Original processing methods: Approximately 12 million of the roughly 80 million unique TCR beta chains counted in a later analysis were shared. Here immunoSEQ multiplex PCR was the method, and the copy in TCRdb shows in-frame clones only, minus some. That table supplies the V and J calls and clone size; D and trimming were determined from the DNA. The sample shows fewer than 250,000 clones, roughly 80% of them seen only once. Germline CDR1 and CDR2: MNHEY and SVGAGI. Trimming took 5 bases from V and 1 from J; bases not matched to a gene: 2. This CDR3 is built from 14 residues.

The chain carries TRBV6-5 and TRBJ2-3; TRBD1 matches at 8 bases. Sequenced input: PBMCs. The sequence came from a man aged 25 to 45 in good health and CMV-seronegative. CDR3 sequence reads: CASSTDRGTDTQYF. CDR3 DNA sequence: TGTGCCAGCAGTACGGACAGGGGCACAGATACGCAGTATTTT.